This T cell receptor (beta chain) was documented in a study of blood T cell repertoires in COVID-19. Trimming removed 4 bases at V and 8 bases at J, with 15 bases between. Germline V gene lookup returns CDR1 LGHDT and CDR2 YNNKEL (reference sequence). This CDR3 is built from 14 residues. Assay: immunoSEQ multiplex PCR; the TCRdb copy retains only in-frame clones and omits some. The sample records roughly 300,000 clones, approximately 93% being singletons. The sequencing input was peripheral blood. This chain joins TRBV3-1 (or the pseudogene TRBV3-2) and TRBJ2-1; a weak D match, TRBD2 (6 bases). The clonotype originates from a woman younger than 45 with COVID-19, enrolled during active disease. In DNA, the CDR3 is TGTGCCAGCAGCCCAACTAGCATCCCATATGAGCAGTTCTTC. It translates to CASSPTSIPYEQFF.